The T cell receptor beta chain described here comes from a study of radiation and T cells in renal cell carcinoma. The assay was immunoSEQ multiplex PCR, and TCRdb's table has in-frame clones only and misses some. The sample has about 150,000 clones; approximately 88% are singletons. Germline CDR1 is SEHNR and CDR2 is FQNEAQ (reference sequence). The length of the CDR3 is 14 residues. The V end was cut by 2 bases, the J end by 2 bases, with 9 bases between. The time point is: blood 2 weeks post-SBRT. The treatment here: 15 Gy SBRT to primary tumor, nephrectomy 4 weeks later. This clone has a single count.

The TCR was taken from a woman aged 45 to 65 with renal cell carcinoma. The source material was blood, sampled from a patient whose treatment included radiotherapy and nephrectomy. The chain combines TRBV7-9 with TRBJ1-1; a weak D match, TRBD1 (5 bases). The CDR3 DNA reads TGTGCCAGCAGCTTAACAACAGGAAACACTGAAGCTTTCTTT. As protein: CASSLTTGNTEAFF. Drawing the rest from reference TRBV7-9 and TRBJ1-1, the complete variable domain is DTGVSQNPRHKITKRGQNVTFRCDPISEHNRLYWYRQTLGQGPEFLTYFQNEAQLEKSRLLSDRFSAERPKGSFSTLEIQRTEQGDSAMYLCASSLTTGNTEAFFGQGTRLTVV.